These T cell receptor beta chains were read from a single sample in a study of cytomegalovirus exposure and HLA in healthy donors. Profiled with immunoSEQ multiplex PCR; TCRdb holds only in-frame clones, not every one. The table shows approximately 190,000 clones, with 84% occurring only once. The sequencing sample was made of PBMCs. These receptors were taken from a woman in her 50s in good health and CMV-seropositive. The CDR3 runs from the conserved cysteine through the conserved F or W. Fields, in order: J gene, D gene, clone size, V gene, CDR3 DNA, CDR3 protein. The D gene is left open where the match is weak. For some rows the clone size is stated as once, few or many, or as a class when expanded; others skip it.

j_call: TRBJ2-7
d_call: NA
clone_size: NA
v_call: TRBV21-1
cdr3_nt: TGTGCCAGCAGCACTAGACAGGGGGGATACGAGCAGTACTTC
cdr3_aa: CASSTRQGGYEQYF

j_call: TRBJ2-7
d_call: NA
clone_size: NA
v_call: TRBV21-1
cdr3_nt: TGTGCCAGCAGCAAACCGGGACAAGAGACCCTGAGTACCTACGAGCAGTACTTC
cdr3_aa: CASSKPGQETLSTYEQYF

j_call: TRBJ2-1
d_call: TRBD2
clone_size: NA
v_call: TRBV6-6
cdr3_nt: TGTGCCAGCAGTCCCCGACTAGCGGGGGGCCGGGAGCAGTTCTTC
cdr3_aa: CASSPRLAGGREQFF

j_call: TRBJ2-7
d_call: NA
clone_size: NA
v_call: TRBV6-1
cdr3_nt: TGTGCCAGCAGTCCTGACGAGGCCAGTTCCTACGAGCAGTACTTC
cdr3_aa: CASSPDEASSYEQYF

j_call: TRBJ2-3
d_call: NA
clone_size: NA
v_call: TRBV6-1
cdr3_nt: TGTGCCAGCATGCCGGGACTCCCGAGGCCAGATACGCAGTATTTT
cdr3_aa: CASMPGLPRPDTQYF

j_call: TRBJ1-6
d_call: NA
clone_size: few
v_call: TRBV5-1
cdr3_nt: TGCGCCAGCAGCTTGGGTCCGGTCGGGGATAATTCACCCCTCCACTTT
cdr3_aa: CASSLGPVGDNSPLHF

j_call: TRBJ1-3
d_call: TRBD1
clone_size: NA
v_call: TRBV7-9
cdr3_nt: TGTGCCAGCAGCTTGGACAGGGGATCTGGAAACACCATATATTTT
cdr3_aa: CASSLDRGSGNTIYF

j_call: TRBJ2-5
d_call: TRBD2
clone_size: NA
v_call: TRBV7-7
cdr3_nt: TGTGCTAGCAGCTTAGGGGGACTAGCGTTTGTTGAGACCCAGTACTTC
cdr3_aa: CASSLGGLAFVETQYF

j_call: TRBJ2-1
d_call: TRBD2
clone_size: once
v_call: TRBV9
cdr3_nt: TGTGCCAGCAGCGTAGTGAGGGAAAAAAGCGGGGCCGGCTACAATGAGCAGTTCTTC
cdr3_aa: CASSVVREKSGAGYNEQFF

j_call: TRBJ2-3
d_call: TRBD2
clone_size: NA
v_call: TRBV6-4
cdr3_nt: TGTGCCAGTGTCCAGTGGCTAGCGGGTAACACAGATACGCAGTATTTT
cdr3_aa: CASVQWLAGNTDTQYF

j_call: TRBJ2-2
d_call: TRBD2
clone_size: NA
v_call: TRBV7-9
cdr3_nt: TGTGCCAGCAGCTTAATTCGAGCGGGGCTCCCCGGGGAGCTGTTTTTT
cdr3_aa: CASSLIRAGLPGELFF

j_call: TRBJ2-2
d_call: TRBD1
clone_size: NA
v_call: TRBV5-1
cdr3_nt: TGCGCCAGCAGACAGGGGGCCGAGGTGACCGGGGAGCTGTTTTTT
cdr3_aa: CASRQGAEVTGELFF

j_call: TRBJ1-6
d_call: NA
clone_size: NA
v_call: TRBV7-6
cdr3_nt: TGTGCCAGCAGCGTCAGGACGGGGAATTCACCCCTCCACTTT
cdr3_aa: CASSVRTGNSPLHF

j_call: TRBJ2-1
d_call: NA
clone_size: NA
v_call: TRBV6-1
cdr3_nt: TGTGCCAGCACAGGGGCCGGGGCGGGGGATGAGCAGTTCTTC
cdr3_aa: CASTGAGAGDEQFF

j_call: TRBJ2-1
d_call: TRBD2
clone_size: NA
v_call: TRBV19
cdr3_nt: TGTGCCAGTAGTATCCGGGACTATAACAATGAGCAGTTCTTC
cdr3_aa: CASSIRDYNNEQFF

j_call: TRBJ2-3
d_call: TRBD2
clone_size: NA
v_call: TRBV7-8
cdr3_nt: TGTGCCAGCAGCCTTATCCCTAGCGGGGGGGCCGGAGATACGCAGTATTTT
cdr3_aa: CASSLIPSGGAGDTQYF

j_call: TRBJ2-4
d_call: TRBD1
clone_size: NA
v_call: TRBV19
cdr3_nt: TGTGCCAGTAGTCGAATTCCGGGACAGGCCAACATTCAGTACTTC
cdr3_aa: CASSRIPGQANIQYF

j_call: TRBJ1-6
d_call: NA
clone_size: NA
v_call: TRBV18
cdr3_nt: TGTGCCAGCTCACCCGAGCAGGGTGGTTCACCCCTCCACTTT
cdr3_aa: CASSPEQGGSPLHF

j_call: TRBJ2-3
d_call: NA
clone_size: NA
v_call: TRBV7-3
cdr3_nt: TGTGCCAGCAGCTCCGGTTATAGAGATACGCAGTATTTT
cdr3_aa: CASSSGYRDTQYF

j_call: TRBJ2-4
d_call: NA
clone_size: NA
v_call: TRBV5-1
cdr3_nt: TGCGCCAGCAGCCCTGAGGGCTCAGCCAAAAACATTCAGTACTTC
cdr3_aa: CASSPEGSAKNIQYF

j_call: TRBJ1-1
d_call: NA
clone_size: once
v_call: TRBV7-8
cdr3_nt: TGTGCCAGCAGCTTAAAACAGTTGAACACTGAAGCTTTCTTT
cdr3_aa: CASSLKQLNTEAFF

j_call: TRBJ1-2
d_call: NA
clone_size: NA
v_call: TRBV7-9
cdr3_nt: TGTGCCAGCAGCTTAGAAGAGGAGGGAAGCTATGGCTACACCTTC
cdr3_aa: CASSLEEEGSYGYTF

j_call: TRBJ1-1
d_call: NA
clone_size: once
v_call: TRBV7-2
cdr3_nt: TGTGCCAGCAGCTTAGGGCGGCAAACTGAAGCTTTCTTT
cdr3_aa: CASSLGRQTEAFF

j_call: TRBJ2-3
d_call: NA
clone_size: NA
v_call: TRBV19
cdr3_nt: TGTGCCAGTAGCCGGGACGGGGGTTCAACAGATACGCAGTATTTT
cdr3_aa: CASSRDGGSTDTQYF

j_call: TRBJ1-1
d_call: TRBD1
clone_size: NA
v_call: TRBV5-6
cdr3_nt: TGTGCCAGCAGCTTGCCGGGACAGGTGAACACTGAAGCTTTCTTT
cdr3_aa: CASSLPGQVNTEAFF

j_call: TRBJ1-2
d_call: NA
clone_size: once
v_call: TRBV5-8
cdr3_nt: TGTGCCAGCAGCTTGGCCGGGACTGATGGCTACACCTTC
cdr3_aa: CASSLAGTDGYTF

j_call: TRBJ2-7
d_call: TRBD1
clone_size: NA
v_call: TRBV27
cdr3_nt: TGTGCCAGCAGTTTATCCTGGACAGGGGCCTTCTCCTACGAGCAGTACTTC
cdr3_aa: CASSLSWTGAFSYEQYF

j_call: TRBJ1-2
d_call: TRBD1
clone_size: NA
v_call: TRBV4-1
cdr3_nt: TGCGCCAGCAGCCCCGAACAGGGGCGCTATGGCTACACCTTC
cdr3_aa: CASSPEQGRYGYTF

j_call: TRBJ2-1
d_call: NA
clone_size: NA
v_call: TRBV6-5
cdr3_nt: TGTGCCAGCAGGTACAGGGAGGACAATGAGCAGTTCTTC
cdr3_aa: CASRYREDNEQFF

j_call: TRBJ2-2
d_call: NA
clone_size: once
v_call: TRBV10-2
cdr3_nt: TGCGCCAGCAGTGACCGCACCGGGGAGCTGTTTTTT
cdr3_aa: CASSDRTGELFF

j_call: TRBJ2-3
d_call: TRBD1
clone_size: NA
v_call: TRBV7-9
cdr3_nt: TGTGCCAGCAGCTTAGCAGGGGGCGACACAGATACGCAGTATTTT
cdr3_aa: CASSLAGGDTDTQYF

j_call: TRBJ2-5
d_call: NA
clone_size: NA
v_call: TRBV5-6
cdr3_nt: TGTGCCAGCAGCTTAACAGGGAAGGGGCAAGAGACCCAGTACTTC
cdr3_aa: CASSLTGKGQETQYF

j_call: TRBJ1-1
d_call: NA
clone_size: few
v_call: TRBV11-3
cdr3_nt: TGTGCCAGCAGCGCCAGGGGGAACACTGAAGCTTTCTTT
cdr3_aa: CASSARGNTEAFF

j_call: TRBJ2-1
d_call: NA
clone_size: NA
v_call: TRBV4-2
cdr3_nt: TGTGCCAGCAGCCAAGAATATGGTCAAGCGGTAACGGATGAGCAGTTCTTC
cdr3_aa: CASSQEYGQAVTDEQFF

j_call: TRBJ1-1
d_call: NA
clone_size: NA
v_call: TRBV7-3
cdr3_nt: TGTGCCAGCAGCAAAAACGGGGGGGGGAACACTGAAGCTTTCTTT
cdr3_aa: CASSKNGGGNTEAFF

j_call: TRBJ2-1
d_call: TRBD2
clone_size: once
v_call: TRBV7-3
cdr3_nt: TGTGCCAGCAGCAGTACGGGTAGCGGGGGGGCGAGGAATGAGCAGTTCTTC
cdr3_aa: CASSSTGSGGARNEQFF

j_call: TRBJ2-3
d_call: NA
clone_size: few
v_call: TRBV19
cdr3_nt: TGTGCCAGTAGTAAGCGGACAGGCACAGATACGCAGTATTTT
cdr3_aa: CASSKRTGTDTQYF

j_call: TRBJ1-5
d_call: TRBD1
clone_size: NA
v_call: TRBV6-6
cdr3_nt: TGTGCTGCGGGACAGCCTGGGAATCAGCCCCAGCATTTT
cdr3_aa: CAAGQPGNQPQHF

j_call: TRBJ1-2
d_call: NA
clone_size: NA
v_call: TRBV2
cdr3_nt: TGTGCCAGCAGTGAGTCAGGGGTTGGTAACTATGGCTACACCTTC
cdr3_aa: CASSESGVGNYGYTF

j_call: TRBJ2-7
d_call: NA
clone_size: NA
v_call: TRBV28
cdr3_nt: TGTGCCAGCAGACCCGGGACAAAGTCCTACGAGCAGTACTTC
cdr3_aa: CASRPGTKSYEQYF

j_call: TRBJ2-7
d_call: NA
clone_size: NA
v_call: TRBV10-3
cdr3_nt: TGTGCCATCAGTGAAGTGGCAGGGGTAACCTACGAGCAGTACTTC
cdr3_aa: CAISEVAGVTYEQYF